These T cell receptor beta chains were read from a single sample in a study of T cell repertoires in cytomegalovirus infection. One entry per CDR3 protein results from TCRdb running MiXCR on the reads. This table has approximately 25,000 distinct CDR3 sequences, around 19% appearing once. For these TCRs, the target antigens are not known. The sample consisted of CD8+ T cells from cultured PBMCs, taken from culture after CMV antigen stimulation. All receptors come from a human donor in good health (CMV status not recorded). Some clones in this sample may be carry-over from other donors' samples. The CDR3 runs from the conserved cysteine through the conserved F or W.

v_gene: TRBV7-9; len: 12; CDR3aa: CASSPSLGGYTF
v_gene: TRBV6-5; len: 13; CDR3aa: CASSYTRFYGYTF
v_gene: TRBV7-2; len: 13; CDR3aa: CASSKVRLREQYF
v_gene: TRBV27; len: 12; CDR3aa: CASSTGNSPLHF
v_gene: TRBV3-1; len: 16; CDR3aa: CASSPRVKVNTGELFF
v_gene: TRBV11-2; len: 19; CDR3aa: CASSLDGRLAGALYNEQFF
v_gene: TRBV5-4; len: 15; CDR3aa: CASSSGGRSAEKLFF
v_gene: TRBV2; len: 13; CDR3aa: CASMLGSNYGYTF
v_gene: TRBV7-9; len: 15; CDR3aa: CASRPSDGGTGELFF
v_gene: TRBV6-1; len: 14; CDR3aa: CASSRQGAYNEQFF
v_gene: TRBV18; len: 14; CDR3aa: CASSPLDGTYEQYF
v_gene: TRBV6-6; len: 15; CDR3aa: CASSDPGTAVYEQYF
v_gene: TRBV19; len: 13; CDR3aa: CASSIQEGTEAFF
v_gene: TRBV7-4; len: 19; CDR3aa: CASSFDTRASGLAKNIQYF